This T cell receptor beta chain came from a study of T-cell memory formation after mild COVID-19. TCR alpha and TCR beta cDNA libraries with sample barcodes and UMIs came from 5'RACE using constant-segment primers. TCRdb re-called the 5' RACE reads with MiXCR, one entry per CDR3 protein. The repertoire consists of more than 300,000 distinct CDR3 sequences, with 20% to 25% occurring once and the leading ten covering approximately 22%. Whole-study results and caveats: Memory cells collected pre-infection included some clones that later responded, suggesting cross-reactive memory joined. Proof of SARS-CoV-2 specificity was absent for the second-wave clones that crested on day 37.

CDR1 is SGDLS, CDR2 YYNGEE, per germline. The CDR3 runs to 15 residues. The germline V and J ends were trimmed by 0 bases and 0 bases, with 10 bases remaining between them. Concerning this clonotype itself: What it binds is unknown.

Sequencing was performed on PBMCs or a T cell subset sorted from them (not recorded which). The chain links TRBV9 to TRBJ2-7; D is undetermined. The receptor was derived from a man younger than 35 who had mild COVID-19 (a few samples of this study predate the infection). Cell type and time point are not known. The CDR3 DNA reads TGTGCCAGCAGCGTAGATCTGGGCCACTCCTACGAGCAGTACTTC. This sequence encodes CASSVDLGHSYEQYF.